A single TCR beta chain is shown here with its context. These data originate in a study of blood T cell repertoires in COVID-19. The data were produced by immunoSEQ multiplex PCR, yet TCRdb's version contains in-frame clones alone and is incomplete. The top ten clones hold around 13% of a sample with more than 150,000 clones, 75% to 80% of them seen once. Source material: peripheral blood. This TCR derives from a woman at least 80 years old with acute or convalescent COVID-19.

DNA of the CDR3: TGCAGCGTTGGGGGACAGGGGGACAATGAGCAGTTCTTC. Translating gives CSVGGQGDNEQFF. The chain joins TRBV29-1 to TRBJ2-1, with 11 bases aligning to TRBD1. This CDR3 is 13 amino acids long. J gave up 5 bases and V 4 bases, and 1 base lay outside the gene matches. Germline CDR1 and CDR2: SQVTM and ANQGSEA.